The next 6 T cell receptor beta chains were all read from a single sample in a study of T cells after yellow fever vaccination. TCRdb reprocessed the 5' RACE reads via MiXCR and lists one record per CDR3 protein. The table records just under 600,000 distinct CDR3 sequences, 13% of them present only once. Sequencing used PBMCs, obtained on the day of the yellow fever booster vaccination. These receptors were obtained from a man aged 25-45 years who received the YFV17D yellow fever vaccine.

This clonotype has a handful of counts. V and J are TRBV6-1 and TRBJ2-5; TRBD2 matches 7 bases. CDR3 length equals 12 residues. The V and J ends lost 8 bases and 5 bases, in that order; junction bases with no gene match: 5. Germline V gene sequence: CDR1 MNHNS, CDR2 SASEGT. CDR3 coding DNA: TGTGCCAGCTCATGGGACTACGAGACCCAGTACTTC. Residues: CASSWDYETQYF.

This clonotype was seen more than once but under ten times. The chain employs TRBV15 and TRBJ2-5; TRBD1 aligns across 8 bases. The J segment lost 3 bases and the V segment lost 5 bases, leaving 11 bases of the junction unmatched. The germline gives CDR1 LNHNV, CDR2 YYDKDF (reference sequence). This CDR3 region has 16 residues. CDR3 sequence: CATSRFVGQGKETQYF. In DNA, the CDR3 is TGTGCCACCAGCCGTTTTGTAGGACAGGGAAAAGAGACCCAGTACTTC.

This clonotype was observed a single time. CDR3 region: CASSNPGQSYTDTQYF. As DNA, the CDR3 is TGTGCCAGCAGCAACCCTGGACAGTCGTACACAGATACGCAGTATTTT. The chain uses TRBV5-6 and TRBJ2-3; D may be TRBD1 (6 bases). Trimming cost V 4 bases and J 2 bases, with 17 bases left between them. Germline V gene data show CDR1 as SGHDT and CDR2 as YYEEEE. This CDR3 comprises 16 residues.

This clonotype has only a few counts. The rearrangement links TRBV7-2 to TRBJ2-7; D may be TRBD1 (5 bases). Germline V gene lookup returns CDR1 SGHTA and CDR2 FQGNSA. The V gene lost 1 base and the J gene lost 4 bases, with 14 bases spanning the gap. The CDR3 loop spans 15 amino acids. CDR3 DNA: TGTGCCAGCAGCTTAGAATCGGGCAGGGCTTACGAGCAGTACTTC. The encoded protein is CASSLESGRAYEQYF.

This clonotype was picked up a small number of times. The V and J genes are TRBV4-3 and TRBJ1-2; D uncertain. Deletions cut 0 bases from V and 7 bases from J, with 12 bases between. The CDR3 has 14 residues. Looked up from germline, CDR1 is LGHNA and CDR2 is YSLEER. CDR3 protein: CASSQEEGILGYTF. In DNA, the CDR3 is TGCGCCAGCAGCCAAGAAGAAGGTATTCTTGGCTACACCTTC.

This clonotype was seen a handful of times. This sequence joins TRBV5-1 and TRBJ1-2, with TRBD1 identical over 11 bases. The ends lost 7 bases at V and 5 bases at J; junction bases unmatched: 7. The CDR3 runs to 14 residues. In germline, CDR1 is SGHRS, CDR2 YFSETQ. This CDR3 reads CASQPDRGQYGYTF. The CDR3 nucleotides are TGCGCCAGCCAGCCGGACAGGGGGCAATATGGCTACACCTTC.